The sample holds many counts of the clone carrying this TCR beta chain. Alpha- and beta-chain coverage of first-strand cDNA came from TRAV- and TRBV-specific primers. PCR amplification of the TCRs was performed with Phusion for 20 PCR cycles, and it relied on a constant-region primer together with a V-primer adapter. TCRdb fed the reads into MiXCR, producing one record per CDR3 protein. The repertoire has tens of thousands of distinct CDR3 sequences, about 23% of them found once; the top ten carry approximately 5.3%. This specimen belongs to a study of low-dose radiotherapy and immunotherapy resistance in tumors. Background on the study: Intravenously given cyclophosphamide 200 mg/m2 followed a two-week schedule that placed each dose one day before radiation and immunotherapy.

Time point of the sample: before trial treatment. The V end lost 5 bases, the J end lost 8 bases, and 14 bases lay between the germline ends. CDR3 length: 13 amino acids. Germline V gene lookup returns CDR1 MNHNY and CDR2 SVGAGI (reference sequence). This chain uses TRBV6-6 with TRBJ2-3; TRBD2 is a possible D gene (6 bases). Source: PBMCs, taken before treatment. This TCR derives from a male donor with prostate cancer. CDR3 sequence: CASSNRDSGTQYF. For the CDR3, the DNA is TGTGCCAGCAGTAACCGGGACTCGGGTACGCAGTATTTT.